The sequence of this TCR beta chain was determined in a study of blood T cell repertoires in COVID-19. Study at large: The United States, Italy and Spain provided the acute and convalescent COVID-19 samples. Sample material is recorded as cDNA or gDNA derived from T cells, B-cell-depleted T cells, or PBMCs.

Under the authors' procedure: The authors estimated nucleated cell counts from reference gene primer amplification. TCRdb's table, derived via immunoSEQ multiplex PCR, lists solely in-frame clones and lacks some. V and J calls and clone size are copied from that table; D and trimming were computed from the DNA. Of 400,000 or so clones listed, 70% to 90% are singletons. Germline V gene lookup returns CDR1 SGHVS and CDR2 FNYEAQ. Trimming stripped 3 bases from V and 0 bases from J, with 12 bases between. The CDR3 loop spans 16 amino acids. Patients in Seattle were enrolled during active infection, then followed longitudinally.

This clonotype was sampled from a woman aged 40 to 50 with COVID-19, enrolled during active disease. The sequencing sample was made of peripheral blood. The chain recombines TRBV7-6 with TRBJ2-4; tentatively, D is TRBD1 (5 bases). The CDR3: CASSLTASLAKNIQYF. CDR3 sequence (DNA): TGTGCCAGCAGCTTGACAGCATCCCTAGCCAAAAACATTCAGTACTTC. Looking up the rest from reference TRBV7-6 and TRBJ2-4 gives the full variable domain: GAGVSQSPRYKVTKRGQDVALRCDPISGHVSLYWYRQALGQGPEFLTYFNYEAQQDKSGLPNDRFSAERPEGSISTLTIQRTEQRDSAMYRCASSLTASLAKNIQYFGAGTRLSVL.